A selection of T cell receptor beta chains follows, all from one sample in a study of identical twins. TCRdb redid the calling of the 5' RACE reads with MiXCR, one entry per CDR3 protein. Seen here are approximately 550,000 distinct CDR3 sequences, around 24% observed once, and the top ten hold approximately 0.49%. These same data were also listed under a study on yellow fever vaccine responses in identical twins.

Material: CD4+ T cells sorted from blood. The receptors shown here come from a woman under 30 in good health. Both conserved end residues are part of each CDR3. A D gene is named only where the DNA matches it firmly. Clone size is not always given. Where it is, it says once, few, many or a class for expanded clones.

CASSVGFTDTQYF TGTGCCAGCAGCGTTGGATTCACAGATACGCAGTATTTT many TRBJ2-3 . TRBV9
CASRFSGGYTF TGTGCCAGCAGATTCAGTGGGGGCTACACCTTC . TRBJ1-2 . TRBV6-5
CASRASGGDTQYF TGTGCCAGCAGGGCTAGCGGTGGAGATACGCAGTATTTT once TRBJ2-3 TRBD2 TRBV2
CASSPRGANSGNTIYF TGTGCCAGCAGCCCCCGGGGGGCGAACTCTGGAAACACCATATATTTT few TRBJ1-3 . TRBV7-9
CASSFFGAREKLFF TGTGCCAGCAGTTTTTTCGGGGCGCGTGAAAAACTGTTTTTT few TRBJ1-4 . TRBV12-3/TRBV12-4
CCARPTSGPSYNEQFF TGCTGTGCTAGACCTACTAGCGGACCCTCCTACAATGAGCAGTTCTTC . TRBJ2-1 TRBD2 TRBV20-1
CASSGGARGRVGGYTF TGTGCCAGCAGCGGGGGGGCGCGAGGTCGTGTTGGCGGCTACACCTTC few TRBJ1-2 . TRBV9
CATSESPGLASYNEQFF TGTGCCACCAGTGAGTCGCCGGGACTAGCCTCCTACAATGAGCAGTTCTTC . TRBJ2-1 TRBD2 TRBV24-1
CASRADRGRVNTEAFF TGTGCCAGCAGGGCCGACAGGGGGCGGGTGAACACTGAAGCTTTCTTT few TRBJ1-1 TRBD1 TRBV28
CDRGNYGYTF TGCGACCGAGGAAACTATGGCTACACCTTC . TRBJ1-2 . TRBV20-1
CASSLELAGGPYAGEQYF TGCGCCAGCAGCTTGGAACTAGCGGGAGGGCCGTACGCCGGCGAGCAGTACTTC . TRBJ2-7 TRBD2 TRBV5-1
CASSSGPEDTQYF TGCGCCAGCAGTTCAGGACCAGAAGATACGCAGTATTTT . TRBJ2-3 . TRBV5-1
CASSVGQLAKNIQYF TGTGCCAGCAGTGTTGGCCAGCTAGCCAAAAACATTCAGTACTTC . TRBJ2-4 . TRBV2
CASSLVSAGNTIYF TGTGCCAGCAGCTTAGTTTCAGCCGGAAACACCATATATTTT . TRBJ1-3 . TRBV7-6
CASSLALDRVRHYEQYF TGTGCCAGCAGCTTGGCCCTTGACAGGGTTCGGCACTACGAGCAGTACTTC few TRBJ2-7 TRBD1 TRBV5-6
CASRPQQGRNTEAFF TGTGCCAGCAGACCCCAACAGGGACGGAACACTGAAGCTTTCTTT few TRBJ1-1 . TRBV12-3/TRBV12-4
CASSLFGGQDQPQHF TGTGCCAGCAGCTTGTTCGGGGGCCAGGATCAGCCCCAGCATTTT once TRBJ1-5 . TRBV5-5
CATSRGYNEQFF TGTGCCACCAGCAGAGGGTACAATGAGCAGTTCTTC few TRBJ2-1 . TRBV15
CASSPLTGLQAFF TGTGCCAGCAGTCCCCTGACAGGACTGCAGGCTTTCTTT . TRBJ1-1 . TRBV6-1
CASSLEGASGANVLTF TGTGCCAGCAGTTTAGAGGGAGCCTCTGGGGCCAACGTCCTGACTTTC few TRBJ2-6 . TRBV12-3/TRBV12-4
CASSKAGHSYEQYF TGTGCCAGCAGTAAAGCGGGGCACTCCTACGAGCAGTACTTC few TRBJ2-7 TRBD2 TRBV25-1
CASKVWMDQPQHF TGTGCCAGCAAGGTGTGGATGGATCAGCCCCAGCATTTT . TRBJ1-5 . TRBV6-2/TRBV6-3
CASSLGLVVGADTQYF TGTGCCAGCAGCCTTGGTTTAGTGGTGGGCGCAGATACGCAGTATTTT few TRBJ2-3 . TRBV11-2
CASSLQLANYGYTF TGTGCCAGCAGCCTACAGTTAGCTAACTATGGCTACACCTTC . TRBJ1-2 . TRBV14
CASSRTSGDTGELFF TGTGCCAGCAGTCGTACTAGCGGCGACACCGGGGAGCTGTTTTTT few TRBJ2-2 TRBD2 TRBV12-3/TRBV12-4
CASSPDRVGYGYTF TGTGCCAGCTCACCCGACAGGGTTGGCTATGGCTACACCTTC few TRBJ1-2 TRBD1 TRBV18
CASSLRWTGSTDTQYF TGTGCCAGCAGCTTGCGGTGGACAGGGAGCACAGATACGCAGTATTTT . TRBJ2-3 TRBD1 TRBV5-6
CASSPRTGGNGELFF TGTGCCAGCAGCCCCCGGACAGGGGGGAACGGGGAGCTGTTTTTT . TRBJ2-2 TRBD1 TRBV9
CASSLAGAVYEQYF TGTGCCAGCAGTTTAGCGGGAGCGGTCTACGAGCAGTACTTC . TRBJ2-7 . TRBV12-3/TRBV12-4
CASRTSGGVGDTQYF TGCGCCAGCAGGACTAGCGGGGGAGTGGGAGATACGCAGTATTTT . TRBJ2-3 TRBD2 TRBV10-2
CSASRASGTISTDTQYF TGCAGTGCTAGCAGGGCTAGCGGGACTATTAGCACAGATACGCAGTATTTT . TRBJ2-3 TRBD2 TRBV20-1
CASSLVREEHNEQFF TGTGCCAGCAGCTTGGTCAGGGAAGAGCACAATGAGCAGTTCTTC few TRBJ2-1 . TRBV5-6
CSARDRPYNEQFF TGCAGCGCCCGGGACAGGCCTTACAATGAGCAGTTCTTC . TRBJ2-1 TRBD1 TRBV29-1
CATSIRGQSTDTQYF TGTGCCACCAGCATCCGCGGACAGAGCACAGATACGCAGTATTTT . TRBJ2-3 . TRBV15
CASSERSRSTYNEQFF TGTGCCAGCAGCGAACGGTCTAGGTCGACTTACAATGAGCAGTTCTTC few TRBJ2-1 . TRBV2
CASSDPPGSGYTF TGCGCCAGCAGTGATCCTCCGGGATCTGGCTACACCTTC . TRBJ1-2 . TRBV10-2
CSARDGRSPKNIQYF TGCAGTGCTAGAGATGGTAGAAGTCCCAAAAACATTCAGTACTTC few TRBJ2-4 . TRBV20-1
CASGTGVGNEQFF TGTGCCAGCGGGACAGGGGTTGGCAATGAGCAGTTCTTC few TRBJ2-1 TRBD1 TRBV12-3/TRBV12-4
CASSLGNRGETQYF TGTGCCAGCAGCTTGGGGAATAGGGGAGAGACCCAGTACTTC few TRBJ2-5 . TRBV5-6
CASTSGGLNQPQHF TGTGCCAGCACCTCGGGGGGGTTAAATCAGCCCCAGCATTTT once TRBJ1-5 . TRBV12-3/TRBV12-4
CASSLGLGTLNTEAFF TGTGCCAGCAGCTTAGGGTTAGGGACTTTAAACACTGAAGCTTTCTTT . TRBJ1-1 . TRBV5-5
CASSHLTSSFTDTQYF TGTGCCAGCAGCCATCTGACTAGCAGCTTCACAGATACGCAGTATTTT . TRBJ2-3 TRBD2 TRBV3-1
CASSQVGGGPGELFF TGTGCCAGCAGCCAAGTGGGGGGGGGCCCCGGGGAGCTGTTTTTT few TRBJ2-2 . TRBV4-2
CASSKSQGTGELFF TGTGCCAGCAGTAAATCACAGGGTACCGGGGAGCTGTTTTTT . TRBJ2-2 . TRBV6-1
CASSLEGLTIYF TGTGCCAGCAGTTTAGAGGGTCTCACCATATATTTT . TRBJ1-3 . TRBV12-3/TRBV12-4
CASNVLAGTNTGELFF TGCGCCAGCAACGTACTAGCGGGGACGAACACCGGGGAGCTGTTTTTT . TRBJ2-2 TRBD2 TRBV5-1
CAISETPGQSEQYF TGTGCCATCAGTGAGACACCGGGACAGTCCGAGCAGTACTTC few TRBJ2-7 TRBD1 TRBV10-3
CASKNEVAGSYNEQFF TGTGCCAGTAAAAATGAGGTGGCGGGCTCCTACAATGAGCAGTTCTTC . TRBJ2-1 . TRBV6-1
CASTSGSVSYEQYF TGTGCCAGTACTAGCGGGAGTGTATCCTACGAGCAGTACTTC few TRBJ2-7 TRBD2 TRBV28
CASSLVGTNPTEAFF TGTGCCAGCAGCTTGGTTGGGACGAACCCCACTGAAGCTTTCTTT few TRBJ1-1 . TRBV7-9
CASSQLAGGLEQFF TGTGCCAGCAGTCAATTAGCGGGAGGGCTTGAGCAGTTCTTC few TRBJ2-1 TRBD2 TRBV12-3/TRBV12-4
CASSSGPYPQETQYF TGCGCCAGCAGCTCAGGACCCTACCCCCAAGAGACCCAGTACTTC few TRBJ2-5 . TRBV5-1
CATSDLGIRGGYTF TGTGCCACCAGTGATTTGGGGATCAGGGGTGGCTACACCTTC . TRBJ1-2 . TRBV24-1
CASSLAVSSGGTDTQYF TGCGCCAGCAGCTTGGCCGTCTCTAGCGGGGGCACAGATACGCAGTATTTT . TRBJ2-3 TRBD2 TRBV5-1
CASSLVIGLANTRSGEQYF TGTGCCAGCAGCTTGGTTATAGGGTTGGCTAACACCCGTTCGGGAGAGCAGTACTTC . TRBJ2-7 . TRBV5-4
CASSFTGGEGYTF TGCGCCAGCAGCTTCACAGGGGGCGAAGGCTACACCTTC . TRBJ1-2 TRBD1 TRBV5-1
CASSPLIRGLDTQYF TGTGCCAGCAGTCCACTTATACGGGGGTTGGATACGCAGTATTTT . TRBJ2-3 . TRBV27
CSARSNRGLYNEQFF TGCAGTGCTAGATCCAACAGGGGTTTGTACAATGAGCAGTTCTTC few TRBJ2-1 TRBD1 TRBV20-1
CASSGQGTIGELFF TGTGCCAGCTCGGGACAGGGGACGATCGGGGAGCTGTTTTTT few TRBJ2-2 TRBD1 TRBV2